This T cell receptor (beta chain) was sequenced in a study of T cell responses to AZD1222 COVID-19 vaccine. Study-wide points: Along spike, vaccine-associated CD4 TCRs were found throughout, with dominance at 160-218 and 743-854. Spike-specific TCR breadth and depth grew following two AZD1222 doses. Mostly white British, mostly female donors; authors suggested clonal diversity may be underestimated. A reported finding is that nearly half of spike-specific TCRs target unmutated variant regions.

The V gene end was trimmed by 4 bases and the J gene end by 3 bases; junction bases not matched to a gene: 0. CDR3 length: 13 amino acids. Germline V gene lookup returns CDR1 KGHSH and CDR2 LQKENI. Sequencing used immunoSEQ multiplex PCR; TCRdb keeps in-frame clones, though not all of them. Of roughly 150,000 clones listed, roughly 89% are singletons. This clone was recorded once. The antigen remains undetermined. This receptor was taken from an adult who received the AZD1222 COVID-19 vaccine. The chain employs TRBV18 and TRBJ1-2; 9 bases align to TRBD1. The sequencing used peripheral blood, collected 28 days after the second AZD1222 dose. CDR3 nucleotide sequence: TGTGCCAGCTCACGGGACAGGGACTATGGCTACACCTTC. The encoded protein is CASSRDRDYGYTF.